The 17 T cell receptor beta chains listed next were all sequenced from one sample in a study of T cell repertoires in cytomegalovirus infection (dated by TCRdb to the late 2010s). TCRdb records Illumina HiSeq 1500 as the sequencer. TCRdb reanalyzed the raw reads on its own, using fastp at Q25 for trimming and MiXCR for clone calling, and kept in-frame beta chains. Rows with a matching CDR3 protein are joined into one entry that keeps the most common DNA and genes. The sample yields about 570,000 distinct CDR3 sequences; 35% to 50% were counted once. The ten most abundant clones make up around 50% of the sample. No cognate antigen is known for these TCRs. The intended sense of this specimen's treatment or condition label: in vitro stimulation with specific CMV peptide epitopes to enrich CMV-specific T cells. The sample consisted of cultured PBMCs, taken from culture after CMV antigen stimulation. All receptors come from a human donor in good health (CMV status not recorded). Some clones in this sample may be carry-over from other donors' samples.

The rearrangement uses TRBV12-3 or TRBV12-4 and TRBJ1-2; D gene ambiguous. The CDR3 consists of 14 residues. V shed 6 bases and J shed 3 bases, with 14 bases lying between them. The CDR3 region is CASSRVGGDYGYTF. DNA for the CDR3: TGTGCCAGCAGCCGAGTGGGAGGTGACTATGGCTACACCTTC.

This clonotype was detected many times. V is TRBV7-2 and J is TRBJ1-5; D gene ambiguous. V was cut by 1 base and J by 5 bases, with 12 bases left in between. The CDR3 is made up of 15 amino acids. Per germline, CDR1 SGHTA and CDR2 FQGNSA. DNA of the CDR3: TGTGCCAGCAGCTTAGGATCCTGGAACCATCAGCCCCAGCATTTT. Translated: CASSLGSWNHQPQHF.

The chain has TRBV7-9 and TRBJ2-3, with a tentative D call TRBD2 (5 bases). Germline V gene sequence: CDR1 SEHNR, CDR2 FQNEAQ (reference sequence). Trimming left V 3 bases short and J 0 bases short, with 16 bases between. The CDR3 contains 17 residues. CDR3 loop: CASSLRRISRSTDTQYF. The CDR3 region has the DNA TGTGCCAGCAGCTTGAGGAGGATATCGAGGAGCACAGATACGCAGTATTTT.

This chain links TRBV7-9 with TRBJ2-7; D is possibly TRBD2 (7 bases). Between the trimmed V and J ends, which lost 5 bases and 3 bases, there was a span of 14 bases. Germline lookup yields CDR1 SEHNR and CDR2 FQNEAQ (reference sequence). The CDR3 consists of 14 residues. Written as DNA, the CDR3 is TGTGCCAGCAGCAAGACGGGGGGCCTCTACGAGCAGTACTTC. Translation gives CASSKTGGLYEQYF.

This clonotype was detected only a few times. The V and J genes are TRBV7-2 and TRBJ2-1, with no clear D. The CDR3 runs 14 residues. Trimming removed 3 bases at V and 0 bases at J, with 6 bases between. CDR1 and CDR2 (germline): SGHTA, FQGNSA. CDR3 amino acids: CASSFTHSYNEQFF. The CDR3 DNA follows: TGTGCCAGCAGCTTTACTCACTCCTACAATGAGCAGTTCTTC.

J is TRBJ1-3 and V is TRBV7-2; D call uncertain. Germline loops: CDR1 SGHTA, CDR2 FQGNSA. The CDR3 runs to 16 residues. Deletions cut 2 bases from V and 0 bases from J, with 11 bases between. CDR3 protein: CASSLRSGYSGNTIYF. Written as DNA, the CDR3 is TGTGCCAGCAGCTTAAGGTCTGGGTACTCTGGAAACACCATATATTTT.

This clonotype was counted between two and nine times. This chain connects TRBV7-8 to TRBJ2-1, with 8 bases matching TRBD2. After removal of 4 bases from V and 5 bases from J, the junction contained 7 bases not matched to a gene. This CDR3 has 15 residues. Germline CDR1 SGHVS, CDR2 FQNEAQ. This chain's CDR3 is CASSSGGELNNEQFF. CDR3 coding DNA: TGTGCCAGCAGCTCGGGGGGGGAACTAAACAATGAGCAGTTCTTC.

This clonotype was picked up a small number of times. J is TRBJ1-5 and V is TRBV7-8; 7 positions agree with TRBD1. CDR1 is SGHVS and CDR2 is FQNEAQ in the germline V gene. V lost 2 bases, J lost 4 bases, and 5 bases stayed unmatched. The CDR3 has 15 residues. The CDR3 spells CASSLFRQGNQPQHF. CDR3 DNA: TGTGCCAGCAGCTTATTCAGACAGGGAAATCAGCCCCAGCATTTT. Full variable domain (remainder filled in from reference TRBV7-8 and TRBJ1-5): GAGVSQSPRYKVAKRGQDVALRCDPISGHVSLFWYQQALGQGPEFLTYFQNEAQLDKSGLPSDRFFAERPEGSVSTLKIQRTQQEDSAVYLCASSLFRQGNQPQHFGDGTRLSIL.

This clonotype has just a few counts. This chain uses TRBV11-3 with TRBJ1-1; D ambiguous. This CDR3 has 14 amino acids. Germline CDR1 is SGHNT and CDR2 is YENEEA. Trimming left V 1 base short and J 8 bases short, with 14 bases between. Here the CDR3 DNA reads TGTGCCAGCAGCTTAGTAACTGGGTCATACGAAGCTTTCTTT. It encodes CASSLVTGSYEAFF.

Comments on this clonotype: No conserved phenylalanine or tryptophan is present at the end of the CDR3, so a read error is the likely explanation. The DNA is left out, because the CDR3 cannot be placed on it with certainty; the CDR3 is given as TCRdb lists it. The chain combines TRBV2 with TRBJ2-5; the DNA was not used to check the table's D call, TRBD2. The CDR3 contains 11 residues when both ends are counted. Germline values: CDR1 SNHLY, CDR2 FYNNEI. The CDR3 region is CASSKGASPDI.

The V and J genes are TRBV7-9 and TRBJ1-2, with a tentative D call TRBD1 (5 bases). CDR1 is SEHNR and CDR2 is FQNEAQ in the germline V gene (reference sequence). Deletions cut 0 bases from V and 5 bases from J, with 7 bases between. This CDR3 has 13 residues. The CDR3 coding sequence is TGTGCCAGCAGCTTAGCAGGGGTGTATGGCTACACCTTC. Protein sequence: CASSLAGVYGYTF.

With respect to this clonotype: At one boundary the junction diverges from the germline segment, which might be a read error. This rearrangement joins TRBV19 to TRBJ2-3; D might be TRBD2 (5 bases). From germline, CDR1 is LNHDA and CDR2 SQIVND (reference sequence). The CDR3 covers 14 residues. The CDR3 protein is CASSIKRLQPHRIF. DNA of the CDR3: TGTGCCAGTAGTATAAAGCGGCTCCAACCACACCGAATTTTT.

This sequence joins TRBV11-2 and TRBJ2-5; tentative D call: TRBD2 (5 bases). With 1 base removed from V and 5 bases from J, the gap between germline ends came to 8 bases. Per germline, CDR1 SGHAT and CDR2 FQNNGV. The length of the CDR3 is 13 residues. The CDR3 region is CASSLGRDETQYF. Written as DNA, the CDR3 is TGTGCCAGCAGCTTAGGCCGGGATGAGACCCAGTACTTC. The entire variable domain, with the rest obtained from reference TRBV11-2 and TRBJ2-5, is as follows: EAGVAQSPRYKIIEKRQSVAFWCNPISGHATLYWYQQILGQGPKLLIQFQNNGVVDDSQLPKDRFSAERLKGVDSTLKIQPAKLEDSAVYLCASSLGRDETQYFGPGTRLLVL.

This clonotype was seen only a few times. The V call is TRBV28, the J call TRBJ2-3; 8 bases map to TRBD2. The CDR3 is 15 amino acids. In germline, CDR1 is MDHEN, CDR2 SYDVKM. The DNA for the CDR3 is TGTGCTCGCCCCCAAGCGGGGGCCTGCACAGATACGCAGTATTTT. The encoded protein is CARPQAGACTDTQYF.

This clonotype was recorded once. The rearrangement links TRBV20-1 to TRBJ1-1; D call uncertain. Germline V gene lookup returns CDR1 DFQATT and CDR2 SNEGSKA (reference sequence). The CDR3 spans 12 residues. The ends were cut back, 0 bases at V and 10 bases at J, with 12 bases in the middle. As DNA, the CDR3 is TGCAGTGCTAGAGAGGGCGGCAGCGGAGCTTTCTTT. This translates into CSAREGGSGAFF.

J is TRBJ1-5 and V is TRBV5-1, with TRBD1 as a possible D gene (5 bases). The V end was cut by 4 bases, the J end by 7 bases, with 15 bases between. This CDR3 contains 14 residues. Germline CDR1 is SGHRS and CDR2 is YFSETQ. CDR3 sequence reads: CASSPAQGEQPQHF. The DNA of the CDR3 is TGCGCCAGCAGCCCGGCCCAGGGAGAGCAGCCCCAGCATTTT.

The chain links TRBV27 to TRBJ2-3; maybe TRBD1 (5 bases). The V and J ends lost 1 base and 4 bases respectively, with 18 bases between them. The CDR3 runs 17 residues. Germline CDR1 and CDR2: MNHEY and SMNVEV (reference sequence). The CDR3 loop is CASSLFPGHPWADTQYF. CDR3 sequence (DNA): TGTGCCAGCAGTTTATTCCCCGGACACCCTTGGGCAGATACGCAGTATTTT.